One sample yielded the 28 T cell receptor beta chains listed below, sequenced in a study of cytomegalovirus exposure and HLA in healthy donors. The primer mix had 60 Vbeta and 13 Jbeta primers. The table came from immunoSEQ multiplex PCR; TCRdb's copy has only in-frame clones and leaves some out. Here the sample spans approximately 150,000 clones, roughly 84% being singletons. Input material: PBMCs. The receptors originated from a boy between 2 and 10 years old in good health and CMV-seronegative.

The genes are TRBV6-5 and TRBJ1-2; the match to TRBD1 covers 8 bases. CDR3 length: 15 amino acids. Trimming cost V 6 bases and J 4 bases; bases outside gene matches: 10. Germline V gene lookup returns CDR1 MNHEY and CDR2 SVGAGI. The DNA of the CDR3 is TGTGCCAGCAGATCGGACAGGGCCGCCTTCTATGGCTACACCTTC. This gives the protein CASRSDRAAFYGYTF.

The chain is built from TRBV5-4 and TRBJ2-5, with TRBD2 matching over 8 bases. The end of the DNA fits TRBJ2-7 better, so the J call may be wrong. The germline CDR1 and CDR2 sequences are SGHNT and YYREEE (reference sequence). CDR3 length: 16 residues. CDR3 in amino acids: CASSLGSGVLSYEQYF. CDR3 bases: TGTGCCAGCAGCTTGGGTAGCGGGGTCCTCTCCTACGAGCAGTACTTC.

The CDR3 sequence is CASSIKGQLGANVLTF. The CDR3 coding sequence is TGTGCCAGTAGTATAAAGGGACAGCTGGGGGCCAACGTCCTGACTTTC. This chain connects TRBV19 to TRBJ2-6, with 7 bases aligning to TRBD1. CDR3 length: 16 amino acids. J lost 4 bases, V lost 2 bases, and 5 bases had no gene match. Looked up from germline, CDR1 is LNHDA and CDR2 is SQIVND (reference sequence).

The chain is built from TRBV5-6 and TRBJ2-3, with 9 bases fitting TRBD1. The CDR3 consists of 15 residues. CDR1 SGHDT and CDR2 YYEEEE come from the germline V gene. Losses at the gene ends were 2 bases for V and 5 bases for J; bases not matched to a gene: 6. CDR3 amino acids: CASSLRTGAVDTQYF. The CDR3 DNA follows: TGTGCCAGCAGCTTAAGGACAGGGGCGGTAGATACGCAGTATTTT.

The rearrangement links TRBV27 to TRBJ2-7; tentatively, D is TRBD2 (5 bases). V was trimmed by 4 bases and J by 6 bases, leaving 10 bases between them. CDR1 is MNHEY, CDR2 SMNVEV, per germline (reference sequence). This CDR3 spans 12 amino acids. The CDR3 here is CASSWAGGEQYF. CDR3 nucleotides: TGTGCCAGCAGTTGGGCGGGTGGCGAGCAGTACTTC.

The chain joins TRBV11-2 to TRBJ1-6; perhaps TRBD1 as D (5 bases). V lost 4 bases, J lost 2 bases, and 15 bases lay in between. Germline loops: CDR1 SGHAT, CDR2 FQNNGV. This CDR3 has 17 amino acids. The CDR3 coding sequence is TGTGCCAGCAGCTCCGTAGCTTTAGGGGCCTATAATTCACCCCTCCACTTT. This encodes CASSSVALGAYNSPLHF.

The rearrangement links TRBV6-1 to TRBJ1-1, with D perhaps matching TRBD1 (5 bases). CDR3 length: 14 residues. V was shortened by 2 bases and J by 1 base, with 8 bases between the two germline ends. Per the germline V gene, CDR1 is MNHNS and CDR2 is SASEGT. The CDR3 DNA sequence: TGTGCCAGCAGTGAAATAAGGGGGAACACTGAAGCTTTCTTT. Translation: CASSEIRGNTEAFF.

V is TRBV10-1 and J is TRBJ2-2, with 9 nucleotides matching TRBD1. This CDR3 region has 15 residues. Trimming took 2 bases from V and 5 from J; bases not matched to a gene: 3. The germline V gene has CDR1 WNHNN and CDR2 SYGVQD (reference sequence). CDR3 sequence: CASSEGQGRTGELFF. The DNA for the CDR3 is TGCGCCAGCAGTGAGGGACAGGGGCGGACCGGGGAGCTGTTTTTT.

CDR3 protein: CASNLRDRETYEQYF. CDR3 bases: TGTGCCAGCAATCTCCGGGACAGGGAGACCTACGAGCAGTACTTC. The chain is built from TRBV2 and TRBJ2-7; 9 nucleotides agree with TRBD1. The trim removed 7 bases at V and 2 bases at J, leaving 9 bases unmatched. Germline V gives CDR1 SNHLY, CDR2 FYNNEI. The CDR3 extends over 15 amino acids.

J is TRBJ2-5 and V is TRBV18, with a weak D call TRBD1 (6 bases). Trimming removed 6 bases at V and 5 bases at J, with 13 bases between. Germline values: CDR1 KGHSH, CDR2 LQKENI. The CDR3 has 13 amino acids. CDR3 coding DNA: TGTGCCAGCTCGTCAACAGGGACCGAGACCCAGTACTTC. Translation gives CASSSTGTETQYF.

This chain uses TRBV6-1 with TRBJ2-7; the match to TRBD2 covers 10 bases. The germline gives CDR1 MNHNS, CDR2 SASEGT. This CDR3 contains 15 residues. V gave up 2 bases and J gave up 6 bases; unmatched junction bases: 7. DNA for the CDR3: TGTGCCAGCAGTGAACTAGCGGGGGTAATTAGCGAGCAGTACTTC. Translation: CASSELAGVISEQYF.

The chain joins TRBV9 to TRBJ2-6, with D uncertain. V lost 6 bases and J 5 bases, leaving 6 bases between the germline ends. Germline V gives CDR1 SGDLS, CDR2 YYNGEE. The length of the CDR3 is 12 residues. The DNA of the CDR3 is TGTGCCAGCACTTCTAGGGCCAACGTCCTGACTTTC. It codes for CASTSRANVLTF.

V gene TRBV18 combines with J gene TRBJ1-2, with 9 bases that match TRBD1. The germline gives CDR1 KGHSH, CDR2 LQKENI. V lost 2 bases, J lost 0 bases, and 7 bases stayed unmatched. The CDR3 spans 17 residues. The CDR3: CASSPMVGTGTNYGYTF. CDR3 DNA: TGTGCCAGCTCACCAATGGTAGGGACAGGGACTAACTATGGCTACACCTTC.

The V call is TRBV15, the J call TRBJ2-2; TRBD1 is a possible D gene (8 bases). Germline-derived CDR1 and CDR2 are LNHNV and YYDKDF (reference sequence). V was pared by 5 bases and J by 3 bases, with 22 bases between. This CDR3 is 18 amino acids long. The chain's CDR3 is CATSGRGLGSGHTGELFF. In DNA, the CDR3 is TGTGCCACCAGCGGCAGGGGGCTGGGTAGCGGGCACACCGGGGAGCTGTTTTTT.

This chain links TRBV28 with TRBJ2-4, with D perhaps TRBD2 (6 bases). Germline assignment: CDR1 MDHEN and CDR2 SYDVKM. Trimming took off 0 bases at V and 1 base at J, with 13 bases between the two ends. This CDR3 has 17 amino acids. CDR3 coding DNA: TGTGCCAGCAGTTTATGTCAGCGGGTCGGGGCCAAAAACATTCAGTACTTC. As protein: CASSLCQRVGAKNIQYF.

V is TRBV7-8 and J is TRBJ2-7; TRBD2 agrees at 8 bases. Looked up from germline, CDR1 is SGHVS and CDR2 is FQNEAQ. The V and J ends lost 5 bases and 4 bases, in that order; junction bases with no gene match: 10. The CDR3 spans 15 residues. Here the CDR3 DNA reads TGTGCCAGCAGCCGGAGCGGGGGTGACTTATACGAGCAGTACTTC. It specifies CASSRSGGDLYEQYF.

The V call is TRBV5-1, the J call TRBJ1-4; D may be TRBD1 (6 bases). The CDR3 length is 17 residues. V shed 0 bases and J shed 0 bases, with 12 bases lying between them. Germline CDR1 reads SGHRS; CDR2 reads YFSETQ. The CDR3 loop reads CASSLGQGRTTNEKLFF. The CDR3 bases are TGCGCCAGCAGCTTGGGGCAGGGGCGGACAACTAATGAAAAACTGTTTTTT.

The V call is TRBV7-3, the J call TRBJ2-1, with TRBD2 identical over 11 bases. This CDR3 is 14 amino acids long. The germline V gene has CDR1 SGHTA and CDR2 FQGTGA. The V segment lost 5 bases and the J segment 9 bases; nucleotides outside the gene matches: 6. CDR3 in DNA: TGTGCCAGCAGCCATAGCGGGAGGGGATCTGAGCAGTTCTTC. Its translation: CASSHSGRGSEQFF.

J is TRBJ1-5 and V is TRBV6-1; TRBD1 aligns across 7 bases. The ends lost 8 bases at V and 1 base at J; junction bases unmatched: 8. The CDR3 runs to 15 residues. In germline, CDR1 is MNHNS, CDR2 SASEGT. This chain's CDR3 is CASLAGGTSNQPQHF. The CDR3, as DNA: TGTGCCAGCCTTGCAGGGGGAACCAGCAATCAGCCCCAGCATTTT.

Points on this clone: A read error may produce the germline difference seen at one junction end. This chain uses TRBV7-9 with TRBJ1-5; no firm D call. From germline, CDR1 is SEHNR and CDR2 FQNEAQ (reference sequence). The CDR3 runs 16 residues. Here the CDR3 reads CSSSPRGDLLDQPQHF. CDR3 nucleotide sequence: TGTTCCAGCAGCCCGCGGGGAGACCTCTTGGATCAGCCCCAGCATTTT.

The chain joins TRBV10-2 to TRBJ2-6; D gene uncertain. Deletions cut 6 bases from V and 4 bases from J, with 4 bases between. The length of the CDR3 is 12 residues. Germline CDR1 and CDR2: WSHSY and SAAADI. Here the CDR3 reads CASRQGANVLTF. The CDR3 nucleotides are TGCGCCAGCAGGCAGGGGGCCAACGTCCTGACTTTC.

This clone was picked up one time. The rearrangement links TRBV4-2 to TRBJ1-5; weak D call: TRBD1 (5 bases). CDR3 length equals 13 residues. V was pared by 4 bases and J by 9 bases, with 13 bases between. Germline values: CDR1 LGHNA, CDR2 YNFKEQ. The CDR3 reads CASSPPAGRPQHF. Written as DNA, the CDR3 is TGTGCCAGCAGCCCCCCGGCGGGACGGCCCCAGCATTTT.

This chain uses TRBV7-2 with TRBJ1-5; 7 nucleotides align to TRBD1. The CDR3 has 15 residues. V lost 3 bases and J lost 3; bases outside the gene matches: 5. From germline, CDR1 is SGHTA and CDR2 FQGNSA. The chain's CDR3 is CASSLKGTDNQPQHF. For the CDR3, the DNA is TGTGCCAGCAGCTTGAAGGGGACAGACAATCAGCCCCAGCATTTT.

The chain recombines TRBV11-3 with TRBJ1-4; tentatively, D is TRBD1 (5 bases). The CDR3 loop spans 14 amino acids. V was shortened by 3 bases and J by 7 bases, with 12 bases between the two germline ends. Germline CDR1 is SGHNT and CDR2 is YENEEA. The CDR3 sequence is CASSFQGGGEKLFF. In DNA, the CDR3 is TGTGCCAGCAGCTTTCAGGGAGGAGGTGAAAAACTGTTTTTT.

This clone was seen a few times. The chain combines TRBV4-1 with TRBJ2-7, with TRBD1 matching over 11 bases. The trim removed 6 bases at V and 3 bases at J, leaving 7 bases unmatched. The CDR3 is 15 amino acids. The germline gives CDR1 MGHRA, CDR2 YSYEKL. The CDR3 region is CASSYPGQGVYEQYF. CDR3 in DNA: TGCGCCAGCAGTTACCCGGGACAGGGGGTCTACGAGCAGTACTTC.

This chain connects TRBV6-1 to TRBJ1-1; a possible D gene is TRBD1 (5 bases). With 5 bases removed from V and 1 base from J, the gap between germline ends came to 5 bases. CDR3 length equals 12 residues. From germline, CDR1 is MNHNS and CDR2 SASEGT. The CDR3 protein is CASSTGNTEAFF. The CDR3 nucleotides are TGTGCCAGCAGTACAGGGAACACTGAAGCTTTCTTT.

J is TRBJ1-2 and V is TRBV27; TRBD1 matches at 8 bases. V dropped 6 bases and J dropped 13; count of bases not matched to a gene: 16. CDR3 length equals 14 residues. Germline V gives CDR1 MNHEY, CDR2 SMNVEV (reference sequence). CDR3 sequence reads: CASSTAVDRGRCTF. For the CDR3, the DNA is TGTGCCAGCAGCACTGCCGTTGACAGGGGCCGCTGCACCTTC.

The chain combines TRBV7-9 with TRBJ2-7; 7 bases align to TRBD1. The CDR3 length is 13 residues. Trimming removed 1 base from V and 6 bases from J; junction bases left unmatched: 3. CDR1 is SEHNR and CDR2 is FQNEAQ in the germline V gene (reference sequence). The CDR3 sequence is CASSLEAGGEQYF. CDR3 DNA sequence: TGTGCCAGCAGCTTAGAGGCAGGGGGCGAGCAGTACTTC.